This T cell receptor (beta chain) was observed in a study of T cells after somatic rescue of genetic block (dated by TCRdb to 2018 to 2020). Looking at the study overall: What the study looked at was long-term robustness, specifically in a T-cell system that came about through somatic rescue of a genetic block in T-cell development.

Concerning this clone itself: What antigen it recognizes has not been identified. No base-level quality is on record; no much larger clone is a single base apart.

Library method: the immunoSEQ multiplex PCR assay. TCRdb obtained this table from immuneACCESS and retained in-frame rearrangements with V and J assigned. These tables miss some clones; where compared with another copy, unresolved V genes account for less than half of the shortfall, and the remainder is unexplained. The sample includes roughly 55,000 clones, with approximately 96% observed a single time. The ten biggest clones cover roughly 0.074% of the sample. CDR1 SGDLS and CDR2 YYNGEE are derived from the germline V gene. Trimming takes 4 bases from V and 4 bases from J, and the germline ends sit 18 bases apart. The CDR3 holds 16 amino acids from the cysteine to the phenylalanine. Of all the DNA, just the CDR3 is kept, 48 bases in frame from base 1.

This clonotype was obtained from a child less than two years old. The receptor chain draws on TRBV9 and TRBJ1-3; matching of 6 bases hints at TRBD1 as the D gene. The sequencing input was peripheral blood mononuclear cells (PBMCs). CDR3 region: CASSTSDRPRGNTIYF. The DNA reads TGTGCCAGCAGCACTTCAGACAGGCCGAGGGGAAACACCATATATTTT.